This note documents a single T cell receptor beta chain sequence. Its specificity is not known. This entry is derived from a study of CD8 T cells in Susac syndrome. The RNA, roughly 0.5 to 1 ug, was put through reverse transcription using random hexamers. TCRdb re-called the immunoSEQ multiplex PCR reads through MiXCR, storing one row per CDR3 protein. The sample holds 150,000 to 200,000 distinct CDR3 sequences; 90% to 95% are singletons and the top ten take around 0.087%. Trimming shortened V by 10 bases and J by 3 bases, and 10 bases separated the two germline ends. Germline CDR1 reads MNHNS; CDR2 reads SASEGT. There are 12 residues in the CDR3. Regarding the study as a whole: The study conceded that its TCR sequencing and HLA analysis involved relatively few individuals.

The gene calls are TRBV6-1 and TRBJ1-3; D gene ambiguous. The sequenced sample was CD4+ T cells from PBMCs. This clonotype was sampled from a human donor in good health. CDR3 sequence reads: CAIEGFGNTIYF. For the CDR3, the DNA is TGTGCCATCGAAGGTTTTGGAAACACCATATATTTT.